This TCR beta chain came from a study of T cell responses to AZD1222 COVID-19 vaccine. Study-wide points: At study baseline, merely five or six AZD1222 recipients were seropositive. Clonal diversity may have been underestimated in mostly white British donors. Variant regions that are unmutated are reportedly the target of nearly half of spike-specific TCRs.

The assay was immunoSEQ multiplex PCR, and TCRdb's table has in-frame clones only and misses some. The sample has about 84,000 clones, around 90% seen once. The germline gives CDR1 SNHLY, CDR2 FYNNEI. The CDR3 has 14 amino acids. The V gene lost 6 bases and the J gene lost 0 bases, with 12 bases spanning the gap. For this clone: Its antigen is not known.

The chain uses TRBV2 and TRBJ2-7; the D gene is possibly TRBD1 (7 bases). The TCR was taken from an adult who received the AZD1222 COVID-19 vaccine. The specimen was peripheral blood, collected 28 days after the second AZD1222 dose. CDR3 sequence: CASRRQGGSYEQYF. The CDR3 DNA follows: TGTGCCAGCAGGAGACAGGGAGGCTCCTACGAGCAGTACTTC.